A single sample gave rise to the 26 T cell receptor beta chains below, sequenced in a study of metastatic and nonmetastatic thyroid tumors. Using MiXCR, TCRdb reanalyzed the PCR reads. The sample gives about 18,000 clones, 21% of which show up once; 15% to 20% is in the top ten. No patient received treatment before thyroid surgery. Sequencing was carried out using tumor tissue. The source is a female donor with papillary thyroid cancer or a benign thyroid nodule (not recorded which). Some clones in this sample may be carry-over from other donors' samples.

This clone appeared a few times. The chain has TRBV6-7 and TRBJ2-7, with D possibly being TRBD2 (6 bases). TRBV6-7 is an open reading frame whose function is uncertain. CDR3 size: 15 residues. Trimming took 5 bases from V and 0 from J, leaving 14 bases between them. CDR3 residues: CASSELGTDSYEQYF. CDR3 bases: TGTGCCAGCAGTGAATTGGGGACTGACTCCTACGAGCAGTACTTC.

In its sample, this clone was seen many times. The gene calls are TRBV6-1 and TRBJ1-1; D perhaps matches TRBD1 (5 bases). The CDR3 runs 15 residues. The germline V gene encodes CDR1 MNHNS and CDR2 SASEGT. Trimming shortened V by 1 base and J by 6 bases, and 15 bases separated the two germline ends. The CDR3: CASSEGAFTGAEAFF. CDR3 coding DNA: TGTGCCAGCAGTGAAGGGGCCTTTACGGGGGCTGAAGCTTTCTTT.

By frequency in the sample, this clone is medium-sized. The gene calls are TRBV9 and TRBJ2-3; TRBD1 might be the D (6 bases). Germline V gives CDR1 SGDLS, CDR2 YYNGEE. There are 15 residues in the CDR3. Trimming took off 3 bases at V and 2 bases at J, with 13 bases between the two ends. CDR3 nucleotides: TGTGCCAGCAGCGAACGGGACACTTACACAGATACGCAGTATTTT. Protein product: CASSERDTYTDTQYF.

The table lists this clone with many counts. V is TRBV20-1 and J is TRBJ2-7; D unclear. V dropped 3 bases and J dropped 3 bases, with 6 bases sitting between them. The CDR3 has 11 residues. Germline V gene lookup returns CDR1 DFQATT and CDR2 SNEGSKA (reference sequence). This chain's CDR3 is CSASPSYEQYF. CDR3 nucleotides: TGCAGTGCTAGCCCGAGCTACGAGCAGTACTTC.

The chain carries TRBV28 and TRBJ2-7; D ambiguous. In germline, CDR1 is MDHEN, CDR2 SYDVKM. The CDR3 is 11 amino acids. V was cut by 8 bases and J by 0 bases, with 5 bases left in between. This chain's CDR3 is CASATSYEQYF. CDR3 nucleotides: TGTGCCAGCGCTACCTCCTACGAGCAGTACTTC.

This clone was seen many times. This rearrangement joins TRBV20-1 to TRBJ2-1, with 12 positions matching TRBD2. J gave up 0 bases and V 1 base, and 16 bases lay outside the gene matches. Germline assignment: CDR1 DFQATT and CDR2 SNEGSKA (reference sequence). The CDR3 sequence is 21 residues long. The CDR3: CSARGGSVTSGSSRSYNEQFF. Here the CDR3 DNA reads TGCAGTGCTAGAGGCGGGAGTGTGACTAGCGGGAGTTCCCGCTCCTACAATGAGCAGTTCTTC.

This clone has a count of ten or more. V and J are TRBV7-8 and TRBJ2-7; TRBD1 is a possible D gene (6 bases). CDR1 is SGHVS and CDR2 is FQNEAQ in the germline V gene. The CDR3 sequence is 16 residues long. The V gene lost 6 bases and the J gene lost 0 bases, with 18 bases spanning the gap. The CDR3 DNA sequence: TGTGCCAGCAGTTTGCATTTCGGGGACAACTCCTACGAGCAGTACTTC. It codes for CASSLHFGDNSYEQYF.

The CDR3 sequence is CASKGDRGIEQYF. The CDR3 nucleotides read TGTGCCAGCAAGGGGGACAGGGGTATCGAGCAGTACTTC. The rearrangement uses TRBV12-3 or TRBV12-4 and TRBJ2-7; 10 bases agree with TRBD1. This CDR3 contains 13 residues. Trimming took 7 bases from V and 6 from J; bases not matched to a gene: 6.

The rearrangement links TRBV20-1 to TRBJ1-2; 8 nucleotides match TRBD1. V trimming: 1 base; J trimming: 4 bases; junction bases outside the gene matches: 11. Germline V gene data show CDR1 as DFQATT and CDR2 as SNEGSKA (reference sequence). The CDR3 length is 16 residues. As DNA, the CDR3 is TGCAGTGCTAGAGTTTCAGCCCAGGGGGCGGTCTATGGCTACACCTTC. Encoded protein: CSARVSAQGAVYGYTF.

Here the CDR3 reads CASSEDRPPLHF. CDR3 bases: TGTGCCAGCAGTGAAGACAGGCCACCCCTCCACTTT. The chain couples TRBV2 to TRBJ1-6; a weak D match, TRBD1 (5 bases). Germline lookup yields CDR1 SNHLY and CDR2 FYNNEI. The CDR3 is 12 amino acids. The V end lost 1 base, the J end lost 11 bases, and 6 bases lay between the germline ends.

The chain combines TRBV6-2 or TRBV6-3 with TRBJ2-2; D not certain. This CDR3 contains 13 residues. Germline V gene lookup returns CDR1 MNHEY and CDR2 SVGEGT. The germline V and J ends were trimmed by 2 bases and 2 bases, with 3 bases remaining between them. This CDR3 is CASSYTNTGELFF. The CDR3 DNA follows: TGTGCCAGCAGTTACACAAACACCGGGGAGCTGTTTTTT.

The chain couples TRBV19 to TRBJ1-2; no clear D gene. V gave up 5 bases and J gave up 9 bases, with 19 bases separating them. Germline-derived CDR1 and CDR2 are LNHDA and SQIVND (reference sequence). There are 14 residues in the CDR3. CDR3 nucleotide sequence: TGTGCCAGTAGTCCCCAGATGGTGTTGTATTGCTACACCTTC. Its protein product is CASSPQMVLYCYTF.

This clone was detected many times. This sequence joins TRBV20-1 and TRBJ2-3; 13 bases fit TRBD2. This CDR3 has 16 residues. Germline CDR1 DFQATT, CDR2 SNEGSKA (reference sequence). The V and J ends lost 6 bases and 13 bases, in that order; junction bases with no gene match: 19. CDR3 in DNA: TGCAGTGCCGCACGGACTAGCGGGAGCACAGATATGCCTAAGTATTTT. It is translated as CSAARTSGSTDMPKYF.

This clone was seen repeatedly, ten times or more. The chain employs TRBV28 and TRBJ1-4, with D perhaps matching TRBD1 (5 bases). V lost 4 bases, J lost 1 base, and 7 bases lay in between. Looked up from germline, CDR1 is MDHEN and CDR2 is SYDVKM. The CDR3 has 14 residues. The CDR3 loop is CASSSGVTNEKLFF. CDR3 DNA sequence: TGTGCCAGCAGTTCGGGGGTAACTAATGAAAAACTGTTTTTT.

This clone was counted a single time. The chain links TRBV5-1 to TRBJ1-5; 7 positions match TRBD1. CDR3 size: 15 residues. The germline V gene has CDR1 SGHRS and CDR2 YFSETQ. The J segment lost 1 base and the V segment lost 4 bases, leaving 5 bases of the junction unmatched. This CDR3 reads CASSPAGGSNQPQHF. CDR3 nucleotide sequence: TGCGCCAGCAGCCCCGCAGGGGGGAGCAATCAGCCCCAGCATTTT.

The sample holds a few counts of this clone. A much larger clonotype is one base distant, so this may be a read error. The chain has TRBV2 and TRBJ2-4, with 9 positions matching TRBD1. The germline CDR1 and CDR2 sequences are SNHLY and FYNNEI. The junction had 7 bases not matched to a gene; V was cut back by 8 bases and J by 8 bases. This CDR3 has 13 residues. The CDR3: CASGTRTGDIQYF. In nucleotides, the CDR3 is TGTGCCAGCGGTACCAGGACAGGGGACATTCAGTACTTC.

This clone was detected ten times or more. The rearrangement uses TRBV28 and TRBJ1-2, with TRBD1 matching 9 bases. This CDR3 region has 14 residues. V was pared by 2 bases and J by 4 bases, with 2 bases of the junction left unmatched. Germline CDR1 is MDHEN and CDR2 is SYDVKM. In nucleotides, the CDR3 is TGTGCCAGCAGTTTAGACAGGGGGACCTATGGCTACACCTTC. It translates to CASSLDRGTYGYTF.

The sample holds many counts of this clone. This chain joins TRBV6-1 and TRBJ1-4, with D hard to call. Germline loops: CDR1 MNHNS, CDR2 SASEGT. The V end was cut by 5 bases, the J end by 0 bases, with 4 bases between. There are 13 residues in the CDR3. The DNA for the CDR3 is TGTGCCAGCAGTTTGGCAACTAATGAAAAACTGTTTTTT. Translated, it gives CASSLATNEKLFF.

By share of the sample, this clone is medium-sized. The same CDR3 can be traced to other DNA sequences in this sample. The chain uses TRBV4-2 and TRBJ1-1; 10 bases align to TRBD1. Germline V gene data show CDR1 as LGHNA and CDR2 as YNFKEQ. The junction had 3 bases not matched to a gene; V was cut back by 1 base and J by 4 bases. This CDR3 is 15 amino acids long. Written as DNA, the CDR3 is TGTGCCAGCAGCCAAGTGCGGACAGGGGGCACTGAAGCTTTCTTT. Translated, it gives CASSQVRTGGTEAFF.

This clone was seen at least ten times. This sequence joins TRBV6-5 and TRBJ1-1; D possibly corresponds to TRBD1 (6 bases). V was pared by 0 bases and J by 1 base, with 9 bases between. The CDR3 runs 15 residues. The germline gives CDR1 MNHEY, CDR2 SVGAGI. The CDR3 DNA sequence: TGTGCCAGCAGTTACTCGAGAGGGGGGAACACTGAAGCTTTCTTT. Translating it yields CASSYSRGGNTEAFF.

In its sample, this clone was seen many times. The V call is TRBV2, the J call TRBJ2-3; D not resolved. The CDR3 sequence is 13 residues long. V was pared by 3 bases and J by 6 bases, with 10 bases between. Germline V gene sequence: CDR1 SNHLY, CDR2 FYNNEI. This CDR3 is CASSDPVGDTQYF. In nucleotides, the CDR3 is TGTGCCAGCAGTGATCCCGTTGGGGATACGCAGTATTTT.

This clone has only a few counts. The chain joins TRBV6-2 or TRBV6-3 to TRBJ2-7; maybe TRBD2 (6 bases). The CDR3 is 14 amino acids. Trimming pared 2 bases from V and 3 bases from J, leaving 11 bases between. The V gene's germline CDR1 is MNHEY and CDR2 SVGEGT. The CDR3 DNA is TGTGCCAGCAGTTACGCCTCGGGGGTCTACGAGCAGTACTTC. It encodes CASSYASGVYEQYF.

This clone occurred many times. V gene TRBV5-1 combines with J gene TRBJ1-4; 7 bases agree with TRBD1. V lost 5 bases and J lost 0; bases outside the gene matches: 7. The germline CDR1 and CDR2 sequences are SGHRS and YFSETQ. This CDR3 has 16 amino acids. The CDR3 is CASSSGGTATNEKLFF. The CDR3 nucleotides are TGCGCCAGCAGTTCAGGGGGTACCGCAACTAATGAAAAACTGTTTTTT.

In its sample, this clone was seen many times. The chain recombines TRBV20-1 with TRBJ2-1; 7 bases agree with TRBD2. Germline V lookup: CDR1 DFQATT, CDR2 SNEGSKA (reference sequence). J was trimmed by 3 bases and V by 6 bases; bases with no gene match: 11. This CDR3 region has 15 residues. CDR3 residues: CSAPRAGDGYNEQFF. CDR3 DNA: TGCAGTGCCCCGAGGGCGGGAGACGGCTACAATGAGCAGTTCTTC.

In its sample, this clone was seen many times. The missing conserved phenylalanine or tryptophan at the end of this CDR3 makes a read error likely. The J gene is TRBJ2-1, the V gene TRBV18, with TRBD1 matching over 11 bases. The trim removed 0 bases at V and 7 bases at J, leaving 8 bases unmatched. The CDR3 runs to 17 residues. Germline-derived CDR1 and CDR2 are KGHSH and LQKENI. The CDR3 protein is CASSPPLRTGGLNEQFL. CDR3 sequence (DNA): TGTGCCAGCTCACCACCTTTACGGACAGGGGGCCTGAATGAGCAGTTCCTC.

The rearrangement joins TRBV27 to TRBJ2-7; D perhaps matches TRBD2 (6 bases). This CDR3 is 15 amino acids long. Trimming took 2 bases from V and 1 from J, leaving 12 bases between them. CDR1 and CDR2 (germline): MNHEY, SMNVEV (reference sequence). The CDR3 loop is CASSLTSLPSYEQYF. CDR3 bases: TGTGCCAGCAGTTTAACTAGCCTTCCATCCTACGAGCAGTACTTC.